The 5 T cell receptor beta chains below were found in one sample sequenced in a study of cytomegalovirus exposure and HLA in healthy donors. PCR primers comprised 60 Vbeta and 13 Jbeta primers. Assay: immunoSEQ multiplex PCR; the TCRdb copy retains only in-frame clones and omits some. The sample lists 150,000 to 180,000 clones; 65% to 80% were seen once. The sample taken for sequencing was PBMCs. The receptor source for this set is a woman aged 35 to 49 in good health and CMV-seronegative.

This clone was recorded a few times. This chain joins TRBV10-3 and TRBJ2-4, with D perhaps TRBD2 (5 bases). CDR3 size: 14 residues. The germline V gene encodes CDR1 ENHRY and CDR2 SYGVKD. The V end was cut by 5 bases, the J end by 0 bases, with 8 bases between. The CDR3 reads CAISQAGAKNIQYF. CDR3 nucleotide sequence: TGTGCCATCAGTCAGGCGGGAGCCAAAAACATTCAGTACTTC.

The gene calls are TRBV7-9 and TRBJ2-7; 7 bases line up with TRBD1. From germline, CDR1 is SEHNR and CDR2 FQNEAQ (reference sequence). V lost 5 bases to trimming and J lost 4 bases; unmatched junction nucleotides: 11. CDR3 length equals 15 residues. The CDR3 DNA follows: TGTGCCAGCAGCGTCTACGCCGGGACAGTTTACGAGCAGTACTTC. It is translated as CASSVYAGTVYEQYF.

Only a few counts were recorded for this clone. This rearrangement joins TRBV27 to TRBJ1-1; 8 nucleotides align to TRBD1. Looked up from germline, CDR1 is MNHEY and CDR2 is SMNVEV (reference sequence). Germline trimming cut 2 bases from V and 4 bases from J; bases unmatched to any gene: 9. CDR3 length: 16 amino acids. The chain's CDR3 is CASSLRDRPLGTEAFF. In nucleotides, the CDR3 is TGTGCCAGCAGTTTACGGGACAGGCCCTTGGGCACTGAAGCTTTCTTT.

This clone came up a few times. The chain joins TRBV7-8 to TRBJ1-5; D uncertain. V lost 3 bases to trimming and J lost 1 base, with 4 bases between them. This CDR3 is 13 amino acids long. Germline CDR1 SGHVS, CDR2 FQNEAQ. The CDR3 loop reads CASSFQSNQPQHF. The CDR3 DNA reads as TGTGCCAGCAGCTTCCAGAGCAATCAGCCCCAGCATTTT.

The chain uses TRBV25-1 and TRBJ1-1; a possible D gene is TRBD1 (6 bases). Germline V CDR1 and CDR2: MGHDK, SYGVNS. Trimming pared 4 bases from V and 5 bases from J, leaving 17 bases between. The CDR3 has 15 amino acids. CDR3 DNA sequence: TGTGCCAGCAGTGCGCGGAAAGGGGGGGTGACTGAAGCTTTCTTT. The encoded protein is CASSARKGGVTEAFF.